These T cell receptor beta chains were read from a single sample in a study of shared T cell receptors in the human thymus. Clones were sequenced by immunoSEQ multiplex PCR, and TCRdb holds only the in-frame ones, with some missing. The sample has about 610,000 clones, approximately 88% seen once. These data were likewise used in another study, on human thymus T cells.

What was sequenced was thymocytes. These receptors came from a boy under three years old with a congenital heart defect. Each CDR3 is given with its conserved first and last residue. D genes are given only for firm matches. Only part of the rows carry a size: once, few, many, or a class if the clone is expanded.

clone_size j_call cdr3_length d_call v_call cdr3_nt cdr3_aa
. TRBJ2-7 17 . TRBV19 TGTGCCAGTAGTATTCGGGCTGGGGCAGGGGAGACCTACGAGCAGTACTTC CASSIRAGAGETYEQYF
. TRBJ2-2 15 TRBD2 TRBV30 TGTGCCTGGAGTCCCCCGGGACTAGACACCGGGGAGCTGTTTTTT CAWSPPGLDTGELFF
. TRBJ2-1 15 TRBD2 TRBV4-3 TGCGCCAGCAGCTCCCTAGCGGGAGCTCAGAATGAGCAGTTCTTC CASSSLAGAQNEQFF
. TRBJ2-5 15 . TRBV4-1 TGCGCCAGCAGCCAGGAAAGGGACTTCCAAGAGACCCAGTACTTC CASSQERDFQETQYF
. TRBJ2-7 15 . TRBV5-1 TGCGCCAGCAGCTTGGGGGGTAGGAGGGTCTACGAGCAGTACTTC CASSLGGRRVYEQYF
. TRBJ1-1 15 . TRBV30 TGTGCCTGGAGTGTACGCGGGGAGGGGAACACTGAAGCTTTCTTT CAWSVRGEGNTEAFF
. TRBJ2-1 17 TRBD2 TRBV7-2 TGTGCCAGCAGCTTAGAGGAAAGGCTAGCGGCCTACAATGAGCAGTTCTTC CASSLEERLAAYNEQFF
. TRBJ2-7 13 . TRBV7-8 TGTGCCAGCAGCACTGGTCTGGGCTACGAGCAGTACTTC CASSTGLGYEQYF
few TRBJ2-5 18 TRBD2 TRBV4-1 TGCGCCAGCAGCCCCCTCGGGGGCGGGAGGGCCGGGCAAGAGACCCAGTACTTC CASSPLGGGRAGQETQYF
. TRBJ2-1 14 TRBD1 TRBV5-6 TGTGCCAGCAGTGGACAGGGTTCCTACAATGAGCAGTTCTTC CASSGQGSYNEQFF
. TRBJ2-5 16 TRBD2 TRBV15 TGTGCCACCAGCAGCGGGCGGGAGAGAAGGGCAGAGACCCAGTACTTC CATSSGRERRAETQYF
. TRBJ1-1 9 . TRBV29-1 TGCAGCGTCGCCGAGGAAGCTTTCTTT CSVAEEAFF
. TRBJ2-7 15 TRBD2 TRBV7-2 TGTGCCAGCAGCGGAGGACTAGCGGACCCCTACGAGCAGTACTTC CASSGGLADPYEQYF
. TRBJ1-2 16 . TRBV15 TGTGCCACCAGCAAAAGGCGGCGGGAATCGGAGTATGGCTACACCTTC CATSKRRRESEYGYTF
. TRBJ1-3 14 . TRBV27 TGTGCCAGCAGCCGGAGCGGCTCTGGAAACACCATATATTTT CASSRSGSGNTIYF
. TRBJ2-3 15 TRBD1 TRBV11-3 TGTGCCAGCAGCACCGGACAGGGGGCAGCAGATACGCAGTATTTT CASSTGQGAADTQYF
. TRBJ2-3 19 TRBD2 TRBV4-3 TGCGCCAGCAGCCACGACTCGGGACTAGCGGGCTCTAGCACAGATACGCAGTATTTT CASSHDSGLAGSSTDTQYF
. TRBJ1-1 15 TRBD1 TRBV10-3 TGTGCCATCAGTGAAGGGGGACAGCGATACACTGAAGCTTTCTTT CAISEGGQRYTEAFF
. TRBJ1-4 16 . TRBV7-8 TGTGCCAGCAGAAAACAGTTCGGGAGAGATAATGAAAAACTGTTTTTT CASRKQFGRDNEKLFF
few TRBJ1-3 15 TRBD1 TRBV28 TGTGCCAGCAGTTTAGGGACAGTCTCTGGAAACACCATATATTTT CASSLGTVSGNTIYF
. TRBJ1-2 18 TRBD1 TRBV2 TGTGCCAGCAGAAACGACAGGGGGGACCTCCAGCCTTACCATGGCTACACCTTC CASRNDRGDLQPYHGYTF
. TRBJ2-7 16 TRBD2 TRBV7-2 TGTGCCAGCAGCTTATGGGAAGCGGGAGTTCTGTCCGAGCAGTACTTC CASSLWEAGVLSEQYF
. TRBJ2-7 13 . TRBV5-5 TGTGCCAGCAGCTTGGCCCTCCGCTACGAGCAGTACTTC CASSLALRYEQYF
. TRBJ2-7 14 . TRBV7-8 TGTGCCAGCAGCGAGGGAGGGGGACCGGGGGAGCAGTACTTC CASSEGGGPGEQYF
. TRBJ2-2 16 TRBD2 TRBV4-3 TGCGCCAGCAGCCAAGAACTAGCGGGAGTGCCCGGGGAGCTGTTTTTT CASSQELAGVPGELFF
. TRBJ2-3 15 . TRBV25-1 TGTGCCAGCAGTGAGCCCAGGTGGGGGGTAGATACGCAGTATTTT CASSEPRWGVDTQYF
. TRBJ1-1 15 . TRBV25-1 TGTGCCAGCAGTGAACATGACAGAATGAACACTGAAGCTTTCTTT CASSEHDRMNTEAFF
. TRBJ2-5 17 TRBD2 TRBV5-6 TGTGCCAGCAGCTTACAATCAAAGCGGGGCAGCCAAGAGACCCAGTACTTC CASSLQSKRGSQETQYF
. TRBJ2-3 14 . TRBV6-4 TGTGCCAGCAGCGCGGCCCCGACCACAGATACGCAGTATTTT CASSAAPTTDTQYF
once TRBJ2-7 13 . TRBV6-5 TGTGCCAGCAGCCCCGGGGAACTCTACGAGCAGTACTTC CASSPGELYEQYF
. TRBJ2-7 15 TRBD2 TRBV7-9 TGTGCCAGCAGCTTAGGTAGCGGGAGGTATCACGAGCAGTACTTC CASSLGSGRYHEQYF
. TRBJ2-1 17 TRBD2 TRBV9 TGTGCCAGCAGCCCTTATCCAGCGGGAGTATCCTACAATGAGCAGTTCTTC CASSPYPAGVSYNEQFF
. TRBJ2-7 16 TRBD2 TRBV7-2 TGTGCCAGCAGCCGAACACTAGCGGGACCCTCCTACGAGCAGTACTTC CASSRTLAGPSYEQYF
. TRBJ2-1 15 . TRBV7-9 TGTGCCAGCAGCTTAGCGCTCCCAGCCTACAATGAGCAGTTCTTC CASSLALPAYNEQFF
. TRBJ1-3 12 . TRBV5-4 TGTGCCAGCAGCCGGGAGGGAAACACCATATATTTT CASSREGNTIYF
. TRBJ2-5 14 . TRBV27 TGTGCCAGCAGTTTTCGGCTGGGCGCAGAGACCCAGTACTTC CASSFRLGAETQYF
. TRBJ2-2 17 TRBD2 TRBV5-1 TGCGCCAGCAGCGCCCCCGGGGGGGGACCCAACACCGGGGAGCTGTTTTTT CASSAPGGGPNTGELFF
. TRBJ2-3 15 TRBD2 TRBV15 TGTGCCACCAGCAGAGTAGCGGGAGGTGAAGATACGCAGTATTTT CATSRVAGGEDTQYF
. TRBJ2-7 16 TRBD2 TRBV7-9 TGTGCCAGCAGCCCCGGTGGTCTAGCGGGGCACTACGAGCAGTACTTC CASSPGGLAGHYEQYF
. TRBJ2-3 18 . TRBV4-3 TGCGCCAGCAGCCAGGGGGCCTCCTTTCCCGATGGGGCAGATACGCAGTATTTT CASSQGASFPDGADTQYF
. TRBJ2-7 16 TRBD2 TRBV5-1 TGCGCCAGCAGCAACGGAAGTCTAGCGGGAGAGAACGAGCAGTACTTC CASSNGSLAGENEQYF
. TRBJ2-1 17 TRBD2 TRBV19 TGTGCCAGTAGTACGCCTAGCGGGTTGAGCTCCTACAATGAGCAGTTCTTC CASSTPSGLSSYNEQFF
. TRBJ2-1 16 TRBD2 TRBV11-2 TGTGCCAGCAGCTTAGCCAAGACTAGCGGGGGCCATGAGCAGTTCTTC CASSLAKTSGGHEQFF
. TRBJ1-1 14 . TRBV10-3 TGTGCCATCAATGGGGCCTCAGAGAACACTGAAGCTTTCTTT CAINGASENTEAFF
. TRBJ2-1 17 . TRBV7-9 TGTGCCAGTAGACCAATTCACCGTAACAGCTCCTACAATGAGCAGTTCTTC CASRPIHRNSSYNEQFF
. TRBJ2-6 20 . TRBV28 TGTGCCAGCAGCCATCCCCTGTGGCAGGCGTCACACTCTGGGGCCAACGTCCTGACTTTC CASSHPLWQASHSGANVLTF
. TRBJ1-2 17 TRBD1 TRBV7-2 TGTGCCAGCAGCCGCCAAGGGACAGCCCTTTACAACTATGGCTACACCTTC CASSRQGTALYNYGYTF
. TRBJ1-2 12 . TRBV27 TGTGCCAGCAAGACAGGCGGTGAAGGCTACACCTTC CASKTGGEGYTF
once TRBJ1-1 16 TRBD1 TRBV30 TGTGCCTGGAGTCCCGACAGGGTCCCCCTGAACACTGAAGCTTTCTTT CAWSPDRVPLNTEAFF
. TRBJ2-2 14 TRBD2 TRBV28 TGTGCCAGCAGTCTAGCGGGGGGGACCGGGGAGCTGTTTTTT CASSLAGGTGELFF
. TRBJ2-2 14 . TRBV7-9 TGTGCCAGCAGCTTAAGTCCGGGACACGGGGAGCTGTTTTTT CASSLSPGHGELFF
. TRBJ2-7 17 . TRBV6-1 TGTGCCAGCAGTGAAGGCCCCAAGGCTATTTCAGGGTACGAGCAGTACTTC CASSEGPKAISGYEQYF
. TRBJ1-4 15 . TRBV4-1 TGCGCCAGCAGCCCGAAGGACAGACGGAATGAAAAACTGTTTTTT CASSPKDRRNEKLFF
. TRBJ2-1 20 TRBD2 TRBV18 TGTGCCAGCTCACCCCGCAGCAACCATCTAGCGGCCAGCTCCTACAATGAGCAGTTCTTC CASSPRSNHLAASSYNEQFF
few TRBJ1-2 13 . TRBV30 TGTGCCTGGAGTCTCCGACAGGACTATGGCTACACCTTC CAWSLRQDYGYTF
. TRBJ2-7 13 TRBD2 TRBV2 TGTGCCAGCAGTGCGGGAGGGCCATGCGAGCAGTACTTC CASSAGGPCEQYF
. TRBJ1-3 17 . TRBV5-6 TGTGCCAGCAGCCAACCCGGGGGGGAATTCTCTGGAAACACCATATATTTT CASSQPGGEFSGNTIYF
. TRBJ2-7 15 TRBD2 TRBV18 TGTGCCAGCTCACCTGCCGGGACTAGTTCCTACGAGCAGTACTTC CASSPAGTSSYEQYF
. TRBJ2-3 13 . TRBV7-2 TGTGCCAGCAGCTTAGTGCGAACAGATACGCAGTATTTT CASSLVRTDTQYF